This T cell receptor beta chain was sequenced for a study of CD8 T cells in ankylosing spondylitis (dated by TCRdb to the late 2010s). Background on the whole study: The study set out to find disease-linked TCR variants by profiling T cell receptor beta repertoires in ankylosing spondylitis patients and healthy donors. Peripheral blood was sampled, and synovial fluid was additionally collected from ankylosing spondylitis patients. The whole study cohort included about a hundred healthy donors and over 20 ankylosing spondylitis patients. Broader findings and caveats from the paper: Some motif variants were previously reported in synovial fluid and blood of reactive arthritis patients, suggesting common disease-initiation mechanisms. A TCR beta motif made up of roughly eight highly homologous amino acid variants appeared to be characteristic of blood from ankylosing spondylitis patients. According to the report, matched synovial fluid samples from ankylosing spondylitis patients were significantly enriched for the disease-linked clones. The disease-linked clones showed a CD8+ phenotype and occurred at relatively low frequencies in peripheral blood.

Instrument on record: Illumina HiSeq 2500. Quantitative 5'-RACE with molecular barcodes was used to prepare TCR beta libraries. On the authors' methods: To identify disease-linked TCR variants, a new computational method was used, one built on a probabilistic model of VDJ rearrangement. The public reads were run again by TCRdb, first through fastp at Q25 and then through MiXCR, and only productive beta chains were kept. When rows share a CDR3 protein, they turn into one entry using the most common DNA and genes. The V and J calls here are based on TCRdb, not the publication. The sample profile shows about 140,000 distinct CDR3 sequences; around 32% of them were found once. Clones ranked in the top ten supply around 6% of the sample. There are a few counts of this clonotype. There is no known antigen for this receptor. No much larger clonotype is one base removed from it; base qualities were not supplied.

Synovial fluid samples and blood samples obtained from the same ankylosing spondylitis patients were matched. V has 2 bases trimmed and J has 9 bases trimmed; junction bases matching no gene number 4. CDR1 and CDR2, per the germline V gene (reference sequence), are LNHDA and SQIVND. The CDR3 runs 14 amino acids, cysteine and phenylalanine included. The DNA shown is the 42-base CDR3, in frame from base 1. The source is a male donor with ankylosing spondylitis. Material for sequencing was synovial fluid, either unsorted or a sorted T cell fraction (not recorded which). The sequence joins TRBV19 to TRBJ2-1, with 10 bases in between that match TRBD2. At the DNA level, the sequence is TGTGCCAGTAGTATACTAGCGGGAGAAGGTGAGCAGTTCTTC. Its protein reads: CASSILAGEGEQFF.